This T cell receptor (beta chain) was identified during a study of cytomegalovirus exposure and HLA in healthy donors. Germline V lookup: CDR1 SNHLY, CDR2 FYNNEI. The CDR3 is 14 residues long. V lost 10 bases, J lost 8 bases, and 11 bases stayed unmatched. 60 Vbeta and 13 Jbeta primers were used in PCR. The data were produced by immunoSEQ multiplex PCR, yet TCRdb's version contains in-frame clones alone and is incomplete. The sample data list about 60,000 clones. The receptor was isolated from a woman aged 18-29 years in good health and CMV-seronegative. The chain combines TRBV2 with TRBJ2-1; 10 positions match TRBD2. Sequencing was performed on PBMCs. The CDR3 is CANARLAGAHEQFF. CDR3 sequence (DNA): TGTGCCAATGCTAGGCTAGCGGGGGCCCATGAGCAGTTCTTC.